Shown below are 18 T cell receptor beta chains from a single sample sequenced in a study of PD-1 blockade in classical Hodgkin lymphoma. Each patient's relapse followed autologous stem cell transplantation, and brentuximab vedotin exposure varied. Generated by immunoSEQ multiplex PCR, the TCRdb table keeps only in-frame clones and is missing some. The sample contains about 15,000 clones, approximately 80% of which appear only once. Sample: peripheral blood mononuclear cells (PBMCs), taken before the second cycle of nivolumab. These receptors originate from a human donor with classical Hodgkin lymphoma.

V is TRBV7-9 and J is TRBJ2-7; a possible D gene is TRBD1 (8 bases). V was shortened by 5 bases and J by 7 bases, with 18 bases between the two germline ends. Germline lookup yields CDR1 SEHNR and CDR2 FQNEAQ (reference sequence). The CDR3 loop spans 14 amino acids. The CDR3 here is CASSRRTGRGEQYF. The CDR3 DNA reads TGTGCCAGCAGCCGGCGGACAGGGCGGGGGGAGCAGTACTTC.

This chain links TRBV30 with TRBJ2-7, with D maybe TRBD1 (6 bases). Trimming took 0 bases from V and 13 from J, leaving 19 bases between them. The CDR3 sequence is 13 residues long. Germline V gene data show CDR1 as GTSNPN and CDR2 as SVGIG (reference sequence). The CDR3 nucleotides are TGTGCCTGGAGTGTTTCAGGGGAGAGAAGGGAATACTTC. The encoded protein is CAWSVSGERREYF.

This sequence joins TRBV5-1 and TRBJ2-1, with 12 bases identical to TRBD1. Trimming removed 3 bases from V and 7 bases from J; junction bases left unmatched: 11. CDR3 length equals 17 residues. CDR1 and CDR2 (germline): SGHRS, YFSETQ. The CDR3 bases are TGCGCCAGCAGCTATAAGACGGGACAGGGGGCTTTGAATGAGCAGTTCTTC. Its protein is CASSYKTGQGALNEQFF.

On this clone itself: A read error is the likely source, as a far larger clone sits one nucleotide away. V usage is TRBV10-2 and J usage is TRBJ1-1; unclear D gene. CDR3 length equals 11 residues. Germline assignment: CDR1 WSHSY and CDR2 SAAADI. Trimming took 11 bases from V and 1 from J, leaving 8 bases between them. The chain's CDR3 is CAGTQNTEAFF. CDR3 in DNA: TGCGCCGGCACCCAGAACACTGAAGCTTTCTTT.

This clone was detected once. The genes are TRBV18 and TRBJ1-1; 7 positions agree with TRBD1. The CDR3 runs to 13 residues. V trimming: 2 bases; J trimming: 9 bases; junction bases outside the gene matches: 6. Germline CDR1 KGHSH, CDR2 LQKENI. In DNA form, the CDR3 reads TGTGCCAGCTCACCAGAAAAGACAGGGAAAGCTTTCTTT. As protein: CASSPEKTGKAFF.

A single count supports this clone. The chain couples TRBV6-5 to TRBJ2-2; no definite D call. The CDR3 has 11 residues. Germline CDR1 is MNHEY and CDR2 is SVGAGI. The V and J ends lost 8 bases and 6 bases respectively, with 7 bases between them. In nucleotides, the CDR3 is TGTGCCAGCCAAGGGCCCGGGGAGCTGTTTTTT. As protein: CASQGPGELFF.

This rearrangement joins TRBV7-2 to TRBJ1-2; a possible D gene is TRBD1 (6 bases). Trimming took 5 bases from V and 4 from J, leaving 11 bases between them. Germline-derived CDR1 and CDR2 are SGHTA and FQGNSA. There are 13 residues in the CDR3. DNA for the CDR3: TGTGCCAGCAGCGTAGGACAGTTCTATGGCTACACCTTC. It yields the protein CASSVGQFYGYTF.

This chain joins TRBV5-1 and TRBJ2-7, with 8 bases that match TRBD2. The CDR3 is 13 residues long. Germline V CDR1 and CDR2: SGHRS, YFSETQ. V lost 4 bases, J lost 1 base, and 1 base stayed unmatched. In DNA form, the CDR3 reads TGCGCCAGCAGCCCGGGGGGGTCCTACGAGCAGTACTTC. Protein: CASSPGGSYEQYF.

The J gene is TRBJ2-5, the V gene TRBV30; D gene uncertain. Germline V gene sequence: CDR1 GTSNPN, CDR2 SVGIG (reference sequence). With 0 bases removed from V and 5 bases from J, the gap between germline ends came to 10 bases. The CDR3 runs to 13 residues. The CDR3 DNA sequence: TGTGCCTGGAGTGTACCCGGGTCCGAGACCCAGTACTTC. Its translation: CAWSVPGSETQYF.

In this sample, this clone is medium-sized (0.01 to 0.1%). The CDR3, as DNA: TGTGCCAGCAGCGCCGGGACTAGCGGGGGGGCGATCCTCTTCTTC. As protein: CASSAGTSGGAILFF. The rearrangement uses TRBV7-2 and TRBJ2-1; 16 bases line up with TRBD2. V was pared by 5 bases and J by 16 bases, with 11 bases of the junction left unmatched. This CDR3 contains 15 residues. Germline V gene lookup returns CDR1 SGHTA and CDR2 FQGNSA.

The chain links TRBV19 to TRBJ2-1, with 8 positions matching TRBD1. CDR1 and CDR2 (germline): LNHDA, SQIVND (reference sequence). V lost 3 bases to trimming and J lost 9 bases; unmatched junction nucleotides: 7. CDR3 length equals 14 residues. The DNA of the CDR3 is TGTGCCAGTAGTATCTACCAGGGGGCAGGTGAGCAGTTCTTC. Encoded protein: CASSIYQGAGEQFF.

The chain links TRBV18 to TRBJ1-1; 7 bases are shared with TRBD1. Germline-derived CDR1 and CDR2 are KGHSH and LQKENI. V dropped 5 bases and J dropped 5; count of bases not matched to a gene: 8. The CDR3 has 14 residues. CDR3: CASSGRQGKTEAFF. CDR3 bases: TGTGCCAGCTCAGGAAGACAGGGAAAAACTGAAGCTTTCTTT.

The chain uses TRBV28 and TRBJ2-4; a weak D match, TRBD2 (7 bases). The CDR3 spans 15 residues. CDR1 and CDR2 (germline): MDHEN, SYDVKM. V gave up 7 bases and J gave up 1 base, with 14 bases separating them. The CDR3 is CASMTGGQAKNIQYF. In DNA form, the CDR3 reads TGTGCCAGCATGACGGGGGGCCAGGCCAAAAACATTCAGTACTTC.

This sequence joins TRBV5-1 and TRBJ2-1; 8 bases are a match to TRBD1. Looked up from germline, CDR1 is SGHRS and CDR2 is YFSETQ. This CDR3 spans 14 amino acids. V shed 2 bases and J 6 bases; nucleotides not matched to a gene: 4. The CDR3 DNA follows: TGCGCCAGCAGCTTCCAGGGGGCCAGCAATGAGCAGTTCTTC. Translated, it gives CASSFQGASNEQFF. The full variable domain, its missing parts supplied by reference TRBV5-1 and TRBJ2-1, is KAGVTQTPRYLIKTRGQQVTLSCSPISGHRSVSWYQQTPGQGLQFLFEYFSETQRNKGNFPGRFSGRQFSNSRSEMNVSTLELGDSALYLCASSFQGASNEQFFGPGTRLTVL.

J is TRBJ2-5 and V is TRBV6-5; 10 bases are shared with TRBD1. Germline V lookup: CDR1 MNHEY, CDR2 SVGAGI. The CDR3 is 14 residues long. V lost 7 bases, J lost 5 bases, and 7 bases stayed unmatched. The CDR3 DNA is TGTGCCAGCACTTCGACAGGGGGCGCGGAGACCCAGTACTTC. It encodes CASTSTGGAETQYF.

This chain connects TRBV21-1 to TRBJ2-4; the table's D call of TRBD1 was not tested on the DNA. TRBV21-1 is noted as a pseudogene. This CDR3 region has 17 residues. CDR3 nucleotide sequence: TGTGCCAGCAGCAAAGTAGGGAGGACAGGGGGAGAAGTCATTCAGTACTTC. It encodes CASSKVGRTGGEVIQYF.

This chain connects TRBV5-3 to TRBJ1-3, with 12 bases matching TRBD1. TRBV5-3 is noted as an ORF with a role that remains uncertain. V trimming: 7 bases; J trimming: 4 bases; junction bases outside the gene matches: 6. The CDR3 extends over 15 amino acids. Written as DNA, the CDR3 is TGTGCCAGAGGGACAGGGGGCGCGGAGGGAAACACCATATATTTT. It encodes CARGTGGAEGNTIYF.

The chain uses TRBV2 and TRBJ2-2; 7 bases align to TRBD2. Per germline, CDR1 SNHLY and CDR2 FYNNEI. Germline trimming cut 4 bases from V and 4 bases from J; bases unmatched to any gene: 6. This CDR3 has 15 amino acids. The CDR3 region has the DNA TGTGCCAGCAGTGGGACTAGTTGGGGCACCGGGGAGCTGTTTTTT. Protein: CASSGTSWGTGELFF.